This T cell receptor beta chain was captured in a study of T cell responses to AZD1222 COVID-19 vaccine. Study findings and constraints: The sample set comprised mostly white British donors with more females, and clonal diversity was possibly underestimated.

On this clone itself: What it binds is unknown.

Trimming at V came to 6 bases and at J to 2 bases, leaving 10 bases not matched to a gene. This CDR3 region has 17 residues. Per germline, CDR1 SGHVS and CDR2 FNYEAQ. This table comes from immunoSEQ multiplex PCR, and its TCRdb copy is limited to in-frame clones, with some not included. The sample lists about 160,000 clones, roughly 94% occurring once. This TCR derives from an adult in good health. The material was peripheral blood, obtained on day 0 of AZD1222 vaccination. V is TRBV7-6 and J is TRBJ2-3; TRBD2 matches 11 bases. Here the CDR3 reads CASSPVGGLAATDTQYF. The CDR3 DNA is TGTGCCAGCAGTCCGGTGGGGGGACTAGCGGCCACAGATACGCAGTATTTT.